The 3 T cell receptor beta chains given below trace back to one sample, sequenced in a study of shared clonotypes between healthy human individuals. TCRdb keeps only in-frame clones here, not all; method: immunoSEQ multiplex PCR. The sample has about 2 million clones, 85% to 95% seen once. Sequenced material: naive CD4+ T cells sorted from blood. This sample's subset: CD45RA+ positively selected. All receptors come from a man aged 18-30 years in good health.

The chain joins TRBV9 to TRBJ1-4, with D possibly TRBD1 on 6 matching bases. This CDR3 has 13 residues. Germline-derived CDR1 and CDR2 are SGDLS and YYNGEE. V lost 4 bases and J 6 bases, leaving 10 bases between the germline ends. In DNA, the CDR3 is TGTGCCAGCAGCCCTGCAGGGGATGAAAAACTGTTTTTT. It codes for CASSPAGDEKLFF. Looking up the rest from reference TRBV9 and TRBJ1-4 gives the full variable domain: DSGVTQTPKHLITATGQRVTLRCSPRSGDLSVYWYQQSLDQGLQFLIQYYNGEERAKGNILERFSAQQFPDLHSELNLSSLELGDSALYFCASSPAGDEKLFFGSGTQLSVL.

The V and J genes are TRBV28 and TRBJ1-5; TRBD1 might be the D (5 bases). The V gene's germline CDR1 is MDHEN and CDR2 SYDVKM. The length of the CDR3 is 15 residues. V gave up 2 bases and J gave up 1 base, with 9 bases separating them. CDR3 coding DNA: TGTGCCAGCAGTTTAGGGGGTTGGAGCAATCAGCCCCAGCATTTT. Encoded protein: CASSLGGWSNQPQHF.

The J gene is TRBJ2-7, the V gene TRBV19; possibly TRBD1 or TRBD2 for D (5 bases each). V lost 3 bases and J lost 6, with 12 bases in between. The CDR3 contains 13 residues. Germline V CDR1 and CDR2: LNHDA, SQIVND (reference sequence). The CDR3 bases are TGTGCCAGTAGTATTCGACAGAGCGGCGAGCAGTACTTC. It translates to CASSIRQSGEQYF.